This TCR beta chain was sequenced for a study of OX40 agonist ivuxolimab in advanced cancers. Whole-study context: Patients were infused with ivuxolimab every 2 weeks at 0.01 to 10 mg/kg. Previous treatment with anti-PD-1, anti-PD-L1 or anti-CTLA-4 therapy was allowed; 35% to 50% had received some. Study-level findings and limits: Both blood CD4+ and CD8+ T cells showed clonal growth by week 6 at 0.1 to 3.0 mg/kg. CD4+ T cells averaged fewer expanded clones than CD8+ T cells.

The V segment lost 0 bases and the J segment 7 bases; nucleotides outside the gene matches: 3. The length of the CDR3 is 13 residues. CDR1 SGHNT and CDR2 YYREEE come from the germline V gene (reference sequence). The repertoire was sequenced with immunoSEQ multiplex PCR; TCRdb's copy has only in-frame clones and lacks some. Of around 51,000 clones listed, roughly 90% are singletons. On this clone: Antigen unknown.

The sample consisted of CD4+ or CD8+ T cells sorted from blood, taken in a trial of the OX40 agonist ivuxolimab. The rearrangement links TRBV5-4 to TRBJ2-5, with 7 bases identical to TRBD1. This TCR came from an adult with an advanced solid tumor such as melanoma, head and neck, liver or kidney cancer. The CDR3 bases are TGTGCCAGCAGCTTGGAGTCAGGGGGGACCCAGTACTTC. This translates into CASSLESGGTQYF.